The rows below give T cell receptor beta chains drawn from one sample of a study of CD8 T cells in Susac syndrome. TCRdb re-called the immunoSEQ multiplex PCR reads with MiXCR, one entry per CDR3 protein. Of more than 65,000 distinct CDR3 sequences listed, just under 95% are singletons. Sequences were obtained from CD8+ T cells from PBMCs. Receptors were obtained from a human donor in good health. Both conserved end residues are part of each CDR3. The D gene is left open where the match is weak. Expanded clones get a size class; other rows say once, few or many, or leave the size out.

cdr3_aa cdr3_nt v_call clone_size d_call cdr3_length j_call
CASRDREETQYF TGTGCCAGCAGGGACAGAGAAGAGACCCAGTACTTC TRBV7-9 NA NA 12 TRBJ2-5
CASSSLSRDTQYF TGTGCCAGCAGTTCGCTCTCGAGAGATACGCAGTATTTT TRBV7-2 NA NA 13 TRBJ2-3
CASSSPGLAGKHF TGTGCCAGCAGCTCGCCGGGACTAGCGGGGAAGCACTTC TRBV7-9 once TRBD2 13 TRBJ2-7
CATSRTPVPGMNTEAFF TGTGCCACCAGCAGAACGCCCGTTCCGGGGATGAACACTGAAGCTTTCTTT TRBV15 NA NA 17 TRBJ1-1
CASSPFRGGGANTQYF TGTGCCAGCAGCCCATTTAGGGGCGGGGGGGCAAATACGCAGTATTTT TRBV7-6 NA TRBD2 16 TRBJ2-3
CASSTGSTETQYF TGTGCCAGCAGCACAGGGAGTACGGAGACCCAGTACTTC TRBV12-3/TRBV12-4 NA NA 13 TRBJ2-5
CSATINTGELFF TGCAGTGCTACAATCAACACCGGGGAGCTGTTTTTT TRBV20-1 NA NA 12 TRBJ2-2
CASSPSGETQYF TGTGCCAGCAGCCCTTCCGGGGAGACCCAGTACTTC TRBV6-6 NA NA 12 TRBJ2-5
CASSQEHFTDTQYF TGTGCCAGCAGCCAAGAGCACTTCACAGATACGCAGTATTTT TRBV3-1 NA NA 14 TRBJ2-3
CASSPLPGVYYNEQFF TGTGCCAGCAGCCCTCTGCCGGGGGTTTACTACAATGAGCAGTTCTTC TRBV11-1 NA NA 16 TRBJ2-1
CASSYYGITGELFF TGTGCCAGCAGTTATTATGGCATCACCGGGGAGCTGTTTTTT TRBV6-2/TRBV6-3 NA NA 14 TRBJ2-2
CASSHQLGTGNQPQHF TGTGCCAGCAGCCACCAATTGGGGACAGGGAATCAGCCCCAGCATTTT TRBV3-1 NA TRBD1 16 TRBJ1-5
CASSETGVETQYF TGTGCCAGCAGCGAGACAGGGGTCGAGACCCAGTACTTC TRBV12-3/TRBV12-4 NA TRBD1 13 TRBJ2-5
CAIRQGAHTDGYTF TGTGCCATTCGACAGGGGGCGCATACTGATGGCTACACCTTC TRBV28 NA TRBD1 14 TRBJ1-2
CASSQEPLAGVETQYF TGTGCCAGCAGCCAAGAGCCCTTAGCGGGGGTAGAGACCCAGTACTTC TRBV3-1 NA TRBD2 16 TRBJ2-5
CASSSPLGGGYQPQHF TGTGCCAGCAGCTCGCCTTTGGGGGGGGGCTATCAGCCCCAGCATTTT TRBV7-8 NA NA 16 TRBJ1-5
CASTLQGLTGELFF TGTGCCAGCACCCTACAGGGGCTCACCGGGGAGCTGTTTTTT TRBV7-3 NA TRBD1 14 TRBJ2-2
CASSHFQGFGYTF TGTGCCAGCAGCCACTTCCAGGGTTTTGGCTACACCTTC TRBV3-1 NA NA 13 TRBJ1-2
CASSLVENTGELFF TGCGCCAGCAGCTTGGTAGAGAACACCGGGGAGCTGTTTTTT TRBV5-1 once NA 14 TRBJ2-2
CSARGLEASNQPQHF TGCAGTGCTAGAGGCCTTGAAGCGAGCAATCAGCCCCAGCATTTT TRBV20-1 NA NA 15 TRBJ1-5
CASSRSKSRTRNTEAFF TGTGCCAGCAGCCGCTCGAAGTCCCGAACCCGGAACACTGAAGCTTTCTTT TRBV7-9 once NA 17 TRBJ1-1
CASSVDTNYGYTF TGTGCCAGCAGCGTGGACACCAACTATGGCTACACCTTC TRBV14 once NA 13 TRBJ1-2
CASSSKGGVQETQYF TGCGCCAGCAGCTCCAAGGGTGGGGTCCAAGAGACCCAGTACTTC TRBV5-1 once NA 15 TRBJ2-5
CASSIFGTGENQPQHF TGCGCCAGCAGCATTTTCGGGACAGGGGAGAATCAGCCCCAGCATTTT TRBV5-1 NA TRBD1 16 TRBJ1-5
CASSSKGEGAAETQYF TGTGCCAGCAGCTCCAAGGGGGAGGGCGCGGCAGAGACCCAGTACTTC TRBV7-8 NA NA 16 TRBJ2-5
CASSQGLAVHYGYTF TGCGCCAGCAGCCAAGGTTTAGCTGTGCACTATGGCTACACCTTC TRBV4-1 NA NA 15 TRBJ1-2
CASSYSMGLSSYEQYF TGTGCCAGCAGTTACTCGATGGGGCTAAGCTCCTACGAGCAGTACTTC TRBV6-5 NA NA 16 TRBJ2-7
CASSPGWSTEAFF TGTGCCAGCAGTCCGGGCTGGAGCACTGAAGCTTTCTTT TRBV6-2/TRBV6-3 NA NA 13 TRBJ1-1
CASSLAAENYEQYF TGTGCCAGCAGCTTGGCGGCAGAAAACTACGAGCAGTACTTC TRBV5-4 NA NA 14 TRBJ2-7
CASSLAMGTMNTEAFF TGTGCCAGCAGCTTAGCGATGGGGACGATGAACACTGAAGCTTTCTTT TRBV7-2 NA NA 16 TRBJ1-1
CASRGGGDVYGYTF TGTGCCAGCAGGGGTGGAGGGGACGTTTATGGCTACACCTTC TRBV27 NA NA 14 TRBJ1-2
CASSLLGGLYEQYF TGTGCCAGCAGTTTGTTGGGGGGGCTATACGAGCAGTACTTC TRBV27 few NA 14 TRBJ2-7
CASSRGTTTEAFF TGTGCCAGCAGCCGAGGGACGACCACTGAAGCTTTCTTT TRBV7-9 few NA 13 TRBJ1-1
CASSLGTSGHQETQYF TGTGCCAGCAGCTTAGGGACTAGCGGACACCAAGAGACCCAGTACTTC TRBV7-9 NA TRBD2 16 TRBJ2-5
CASSSDPANTGELFF TGTGCCAGCAGCTCGGACCCAGCGAACACCGGGGAGCTGTTTTTT TRBV7-9 NA NA 15 TRBJ2-2
CASSPPEGQLNTEAFF TGTGCCAGCAGCCCCCCCGAGGGACAACTGAACACTGAAGCTTTCTTT TRBV7-9 NA NA 16 TRBJ1-1
CSVEDGAGYTF TGCAGCGTTGAAGATGGGGCTGGCTACACCTTC TRBV29-1 NA NA 11 TRBJ1-2
CASSLLAGLDEQYF TGTGCCAGTAGTCTCCTTGCAGGGCTGGACGAGCAGTACTTC TRBV19 NA NA 14 TRBJ2-7
CASGEDGYTF TGTGCCAGCGGGGAGGATGGCTACACCTTC TRBV7-9 NA NA 10 TRBJ1-2
CASSPDRGLVREQYF TGCGCCAGCAGCCCTGACAGGGGGCTTGTCAGGGAGCAGTACTTC TRBV5-1 once TRBD1 15 TRBJ2-7
CASSPRGQAATNEKLFF TGTGCCAGCAGCCCACGGGGGCAGGCTGCAACTAATGAAAAACTGTTTTTT TRBV5-6 NA NA 17 TRBJ1-4
CASSLTSGELFF TGCGCCAGCAGCTTAACGTCCGGGGAGCTGTTTTTT TRBV5-1 NA NA 12 TRBJ2-2
CATSREWVMGKRAEQFF TGTGCCACCAGCAGAGAATGGGTGATGGGTAAGAGGGCTGAGCAGTTCTTC TRBV15 NA NA 17 TRBJ2-1
CASSNGAPNQPQHF TGTGCCAGCAGCAACGGGGCTCCCAATCAGCCCCAGCATTTT TRBV6-2/TRBV6-3 NA NA 14 TRBJ1-5
CASSFAEQQYF TGTGCCAGCAGCTTCGCAGAACAGCAGTACTTC TRBV7-9 once NA 11 TRBJ2-7
CSVEDPSREQYF TGCAGCGTTGAAGATCCGAGTCGCGAGCAGTACTTC TRBV29-1 once NA 12 TRBJ2-7
CASSGVGGGEKLFF TGTGCCAGCAGCGGAGTCGGGGGCGGTGAAAAACTGTTTTTT TRBV9 NA NA 14 TRBJ1-4
CASTMSGDEQYF TGTGCCAGTACTATGTCTGGGGACGAGCAGTACTTC TRBV10-3 NA NA 12 TRBJ2-7
CASSSLGYQETQYF TGTGCCAGTAGTTCACTAGGCTATCAAGAGACCCAGTACTTC TRBV19 NA NA 14 TRBJ2-5
CASSSGTGNSPLHF TGTGCCAGCAGTTCCGGGACAGGGAATTCACCCCTCCACTTT TRBV7-3 NA TRBD1 14 TRBJ1-6
CASSYHNRGPYEQYF TGTGCCAGCAGCTACCATAACAGGGGGCCCTACGAGCAGTACTTC TRBV3-1 once TRBD1 15 TRBJ2-7
CSVDRRGGADTQYF TGCAGCGTTGACCGGCGGGGGGGCGCAGATACGCAGTATTTT TRBV29-1 NA TRBD2 14 TRBJ2-3